These T cell receptor beta chains were read from a single sample in a study of neurological immune-mediated disorders. TCRdb fed the 5' RACE reads into MiXCR, producing one record per CDR3 protein. Of more than 75,000 distinct CDR3 sequences listed, less than 5.5% were seen once; the top ten hold 2.2%. Material: PBMCs. Source of these receptors: a woman aged 25 to 39 with multiple sclerosis. Each CDR3 is given with its conserved first and last residue. A D gene is named only where the DNA matches it firmly. A row's size may be missing; if present it is once, few, many or a size class.

len	v_gene	d_gene	abundance	j_gene	CDR3aa	CDR3nt
17	TRBV5-1	NA	many	TRBJ2-3	CASSLGMDFIGSDTQYF	TGCGCCAGCAGCTTGGGCATGGACTTTATAGGTTCAGATACGCAGTATTTT
13	TRBV7-7	NA	many	TRBJ2-3	CASSAEGGDTQYF	TGTGCCAGCAGCGCGGAAGGTGGAGATACGCAGTATTTT
14	TRBV14	TRBD1	NA	TRBJ1-1	CASSFLQGSTEAFF	TGTGCCAGCAGCTTCCTACAGGGGAGCACTGAAGCTTTCTTT
15	TRBV2	NA	many	TRBJ1-2	CASSEARRNNYGYTF	TGTGCCAGCAGTGAAGCGCGTAGGAACAACTATGGCTACACCTTC
14	TRBV27	TRBD1	many	TRBJ1-1	CASSPGTANTEAFF	TGTGCCAGCAGTCCGGGGACAGCGAACACTGAAGCTTTCTTT
17	TRBV10-3	TRBD2	many	TRBJ2-1	CAISEGLAGESYNEQFF	TGTGCCATCAGCGAGGGACTAGCGGGAGAGTCCTACAATGAGCAGTTCTTC
14	TRBV4-1	TRBD1	many	TRBJ1-2	CASSQLTGTHGYTF	TGCGCCAGCAGCCAGCTGACAGGGACCCATGGCTACACCTTC
13	TRBV5-1	NA	many	TRBJ1-2	CASSFEGEHGYTF	TGCGCCAGCAGCTTCGAGGGGGAGCATGGCTACACCTTC
12	TRBV6-6	TRBD1	once	TRBJ2-7	CAAGQGAGAQYF	TGTGCCGCCGGACAGGGGGCCGGAGCGCAGTACTTC
15	TRBV12-3/TRBV12-4	TRBD1	many	TRBJ1-5	CASRSGGTGNQPQHF	TGTGCCAGCAGGTCAGGGGGAACGGGCAATCAGCCCCAGCATTTT
14	TRBV19	NA	many	TRBJ1-1	CASSISAVNTEAFF	TGTGCCAGTAGTATTTCGGCAGTAAACACTGAAGCTTTCTTT
14	TRBV2	NA	many	TRBJ2-5	CASSGRQWEETQYF	TGTGCCAGCAGTGGAAGGCAGTGGGAGGAGACCCAGTACTTC
12	TRBV29-1	NA	few	TRBJ2-3	CSVDRDADTQYF	TGCAGCGTTGACAGGGATGCAGATACGCAGTATTTT
16	TRBV24-1	TRBD1	many	TRBJ2-1	CATSDPTGTGLNEQFF	TGTGCCACCAGTGACCCAACCGGGACAGGGTTGAATGAGCAGTTCTTC
14	TRBV19	TRBD2	NA	TRBJ2-1	CASGIAGSYNEQFF	TGTGCCAGCGGGATAGCGGGCTCCTACAATGAGCAGTTCTTC
13	TRBV4-2	NA	many	TRBJ1-5	CASSQDSHQPQHF	TGTGCCAGCAGCCAAGACAGTCACCAGCCCCAGCATTTT
15	TRBV10-3	TRBD1	many	TRBJ2-7	CASNIQGDAIYEQYF	TGTGCCAGCAATATACAGGGGGATGCTATCTACGAGCAGTACTTC
14	TRBV29-1	NA	many	TRBJ2-5	CSAQQQVAVKTQYF	TGCAGCGCCCAGCAACAGGTAGCGGTAAAGACCCAGTACTTC
15	TRBV7-6	NA	many	TRBJ1-4	CASSLGNGYNEKLFF	TGTGCCAGCAGCTTAGGGAACGGTTATAATGAAAAACTGTTTTTT
14	TRBV25-1	NA	many	TRBJ2-7	CASSEPGPPREQYF	TGTGCCAGCAGTGAGCCGGGACCTCCGAGGGAGCAGTACTTC
16	TRBV5-1	TRBD2	many	TRBJ2-7	CASSKRTLAGSYEQYF	TGCGCCAGCAGCAAGAGAACACTAGCGGGAAGCTACGAGCAGTACTTC
13	TRBV9	NA	many	TRBJ1-6	CASSVEDNSPLHF	TGTGCCAGCAGCGTAGAGGATAATTCACCCCTCCACTTT
17	TRBV12-3/TRBV12-4	NA	many	TRBJ1-1	CASSFRTAGRKNTEAFF	TGTGCCAGCAGTTTTCGGACAGCTGGAAGAAAAAACACTGAAGCTTTCTTT
13	TRBV14	NA	NA	TRBJ1-1	CASSQVRGSGAFF	TGTGCCAGCAGCCAAGTTCGGGGAAGTGGAGCTTTCTTT
13	TRBV18	NA	NA	TRBJ2-5	CASSPGHQETQYF	TGTGCCAGCTCACCAGGTCACCAAGAGACCCAGTACTTC
11	TRBV12-3/TRBV12-4	NA	many	TRBJ1-1	CASSESGRAFF	TGTGCCAGCAGTGAATCGGGTCGGGCTTTCTTT